The 28 T cell receptor beta chains listed next were all sequenced from one sample in a study of regulatory T cells in long-lasting Graves disease. Arm-PCR of CDR3 regions and iRepertoire HTBI primers were used to build TCR beta libraries. TCRdb redid the calling of the multiplex PCR reads with MiXCR, one entry per CDR3 protein. The sample has about 660,000 distinct CDR3 sequences; about 32% are singletons. Time point defined: persistent/refractory GD, antithyroid drugs over 5 years with positive TRAb. Researchers made the TCR library from RNA that was extracted from PBMCs. This sample comprised peripheral blood mononuclear cells (PBMCs), obtained when the disease was refractory, from a patient treated with antithyroid drugs. The receptors originated from a female donor with Graves disease.

In this sample, this clonotype turned up a few times. CDR3 sequence: CSARDGATPSYEQYF. Written as DNA, the CDR3 is TGCAGTGCTAGAGACGGGGCCACGCCCTCCTACGAGCAGTACTTC. This chain uses TRBV20-1 with TRBJ2-7; D may correspond to TRBD1 or TRBD2 (5 bases each). Germline-derived CDR1 and CDR2 are DFQATT and SNEGSKA (reference sequence). Trimming shortened V by 0 bases and J by 0 bases, and 12 bases separated the two germline ends. The CDR3 contains 15 residues.

The V gene is TRBV3-1, the J gene TRBJ2-2; 11 bases align to TRBD2. Trimming cost V 1 base and J 5 bases; bases outside gene matches: 9. The CDR3 runs 18 residues. Germline lookup yields CDR1 LGHDT and CDR2 YNNKEL (reference sequence). DNA of the CDR3: TGTGCCAGCAGCCAAGTATGGACTAGCGGGCTCGGGACCGGGGAGCTGTTTTTT. Translated, it gives CASSQVWTSGLGTGELFF. The variable domain in full, completed from reference TRBV3-1 and TRBJ2-2, reads DTAVSQTPKYLVTQMGNDKSIKCEQNLGHDTMYWYKQDSKKFLKIMFSYNNKELIINETVPNRFSPKSPDKAHLNLHINSLELGDSAVYFCASSQVWTSGLGTGELFFGEGSRLTVL.

The genes are TRBV30 and TRBJ2-1, with 12 bases fitting TRBD2. The CDR3 runs 19 residues. V was clipped by 3 bases and J by 0 bases; unmatched bases: 12. Germline assignment: CDR1 GTSNPN and CDR2 SVGIG (reference sequence). In DNA form, the CDR3 reads TGTGCCTGGAGCGGACTAGCGGGGTTTCTCCTCAGCTCCTACAATGAGCAGTTCTTC. This codes for CAWSGLAGFLLSSYNEQFF.

The rearrangement joins TRBV20-1 to TRBJ1-2, with D hard to call. Trimming shortened V by 2 bases and J by 1 base, and 11 bases separated the two germline ends. This CDR3 contains 14 residues. The germline gives CDR1 DFQATT, CDR2 SNEGSKA (reference sequence). The CDR3 nucleotides are TGCAGTGCTAGAACACGTGGAGATAACTATGGCTACACCTTC. This translates into CSARTRGDNYGYTF.

The table lists this clonotype with many counts. The chain employs TRBV2 and TRBJ2-7, with 8 bases fitting TRBD1. The length of the CDR3 is 16 residues. CDR1 is SNHLY, CDR2 FYNNEI, per germline. J lost 5 bases, V lost 6 bases, and 15 bases had no gene match. CDR3 sequence reads: CASSLPRTGSRNEQYF. The CDR3 DNA reads as TGTGCCAGCAGCCTACCCCGGACAGGGTCGAGGAACGAGCAGTACTTC.

This clonotype has at least ten counts. The chain joins TRBV12-3 or TRBV12-4 to TRBJ1-5; D gene unclear. The CDR3 has 12 residues. Trimming pared 4 bases from V and 5 bases from J, leaving 6 bases between. Here the CDR3 reads CASSSSYQPQHF. DNA for the CDR3: TGTGCCAGCAGTTCCAGCTATCAGCCCCAGCATTTT.

The chain links TRBV6-1 to TRBJ1-2; maybe TRBD1 (5 bases). The CDR3 covers 16 residues. Trimming cost V 6 bases and J 0 bases, with 17 bases left between them. Germline V gives CDR1 MNHNS, CDR2 SASEGT. The CDR3 sequence is CASRTDGTFANYGYTF. CDR3 coding DNA: TGTGCCAGCAGAACCGACGGGACTTTTGCTAACTATGGCTACACCTTC.

This clonotype appeared a few times. J is TRBJ1-2 and V is TRBV3-1; D ambiguous. This CDR3 spans 15 amino acids. CDR1 is LGHDT and CDR2 is YNNKEL in the germline V gene (reference sequence). V was trimmed by 0 bases and J by 5 bases, leaving 13 bases between them. CDR3 amino acids: CASSQDNLAQYGYTF. In nucleotides, the CDR3 is TGTGCCAGCAGCCAAGATAACCTGGCCCAGTATGGCTACACCTTC.

The chain joins TRBV19 to TRBJ2-2, with D unclear. Trimming pared 3 bases from V and 4 bases from J, leaving 12 bases between. This CDR3 is built from 15 residues. Germline-derived CDR1 and CDR2 are LNHDA and SQIVND (reference sequence). CDR3 in DNA: TGTGCCAGTAGTATCGTGGTTTCAGGCACCGGGGAGCTGTTTTTT. It encodes CASSIVVSGTGELFF.

This chain links TRBV12-3 or TRBV12-4 with TRBJ2-7; 10 positions match TRBD2. The CDR3 is 15 amino acids. J lost 2 bases, V lost 5 bases, and 6 bases had no gene match. CDR3 sequence reads: CASSKIAGGTYEQYF. CDR3 DNA sequence: TGTGCCAGCAGTAAAATAGCGGGGGGAACCTACGAGCAGTACTTC.

The sample holds many counts of this clonotype. V gene TRBV12-3 or TRBV12-4 combines with J gene TRBJ2-5, with 9 bases aligning to TRBD1. This CDR3 has 17 residues. J was trimmed by 3 bases and V by 7 bases; bases with no gene match: 15. In DNA, the CDR3 is TGTGCCAGCAATACTTATTGGGGACAGGGTAGAAAAGAGACCCAGTACTTC. This encodes CASNTYWGQGRKETQYF.

The rearrangement joins TRBV6-1 to TRBJ1-1; D is ambiguous. Germline loops: CDR1 MNHNS, CDR2 SASEGT. The CDR3 runs 13 residues. Trimming took off 5 bases at V and 4 bases at J, with 11 bases between the two ends. The CDR3 nucleotides read TGTGCCAGCAGTCAATTGGCGGCCACTGAAGCTTTCTTT. Amino acids: CASSQLAATEAFF.

The J gene is TRBJ1-1, the V gene TRBV29-1, with D possibly matching TRBD1 (6 bases). The CDR3 covers 15 residues. V gave up 5 bases and J gave up 7 bases, with 23 bases separating them. The germline gives CDR1 SQVTM, CDR2 ANQGSEA. CDR3 amino acids: CSVPPIPGQASEAFF. For the CDR3, the DNA is TGCAGCGTTCCCCCTATTCCGGGACAAGCTAGTGAAGCTTTCTTT.

This clonotype was recorded at least ten times. The chain has TRBV28 and TRBJ1-2, with D uncertain. Per the germline V gene, CDR1 is MDHEN and CDR2 is SYDVKM. The CDR3 runs to 13 residues. Trimming shortened V by 3 bases and J by 5 bases, and 10 bases separated the two germline ends. CDR3 in DNA: TGTGCCAGCAGTTTTCGGCAAGGATATGGCTACACCTTC. This translates into CASSFRQGYGYTF.

This clonotype was detected only a few times. The chain couples TRBV28 to TRBJ1-5, with 10 nucleotides matching TRBD1. Germline loops: CDR1 MDHEN, CDR2 SYDVKM. The length of the CDR3 is 16 residues. The ends lost 6 bases at V and 4 bases at J; junction bases unmatched: 9. The DNA for the CDR3 is TGTGCCAGCAGGAACTCCGGGACAGGGGCTAATCAGCCCCAGCATTTT. Its protein product is CASRNSGTGANQPQHF.

This clonotype has just one count. This sequence joins TRBV2 and TRBJ2-1; TRBD2 matches 14 bases. The CDR3 runs 16 residues. Germline lookup yields CDR1 SNHLY and CDR2 FYNNEI. V lost 6 bases and J lost 4; bases outside the gene matches: 5. The CDR3 protein is CASSGTSGSQYNEQFF. The CDR3 nucleotides read TGTGCCAGCAGCGGGACTAGCGGGAGTCAGTACAATGAGCAGTTCTTC.

This clonotype appeared many times. The chain couples TRBV6-1 to TRBJ2-7; TRBD1 might be the D (6 bases). The CDR3 covers 16 residues. Germline loops: CDR1 MNHNS, CDR2 SASEGT. Trimming shortened V by 6 bases and J by 2 bases, and 20 bases separated the two germline ends. Written as DNA, the CDR3 is TGTGCCAGCAGAGGGGGATTTAATGGCGACCCCTACGAGCAGTACTTC. It codes for CASRGGFNGDPYEQYF.

Concerning this clonotype itself: A read error may explain this, as a much larger clone is one base away. The rearrangement links TRBV6-5 to TRBJ1-1; D remains ambiguous. Germline V lookup: CDR1 MNHEY, CDR2 SVGAGI. This CDR3 contains 14 residues. The germline V and J ends were trimmed by 0 bases and 1 base, with 6 bases remaining between them. CDR3: CASSYSWGNTEAFF. In DNA, the CDR3 is TGTGCCAGCAGTTACTCGTGGGGGAACACTGAAGCTTTCTTT.

There are many counts of this clonotype. The chain employs TRBV24-1 and TRBJ1-1, with TRBD1 as a possible D gene (5 bases). In germline, CDR1 is KGHDR, CDR2 SFDVKD. The V end lost 0 bases, the J end lost 1 base, and 8 bases lay between the germline ends. The CDR3 is 15 amino acids. CDR3: CATSDLDRANTEAFF. The CDR3 nucleotides read TGTGCCACCAGTGATTTGGACAGAGCGAACACTGAAGCTTTCTTT.

The genes are TRBV7-2 and TRBJ2-7; tentatively, D is TRBD1 (5 bases). The length of the CDR3 is 15 residues. Trimming stripped 2 bases from V and 2 bases from J, with 13 bases between. Germline loops: CDR1 SGHTA, CDR2 FQGNSA. DNA of the CDR3: TGTGCCAGCAGCTTACAGGTGCAGGGTCCCTACGAGCAGTACTTC. Translated, it gives CASSLQVQGPYEQYF.

This clonotype was seen repeatedly, ten times or more. The rearrangement uses TRBV2 and TRBJ1-2; 10 bases agree with TRBD1. Germline V gives CDR1 SNHLY, CDR2 FYNNEI. The V gene end was trimmed by 2 bases and the J gene end by 8 bases; junction bases not matched to a gene: 5. There are 14 residues in the CDR3. CDR3 region: CASSEQGGQGGYTF. Written as DNA, the CDR3 is TGTGCCAGCAGTGAACAGGGGGGACAGGGGGGCTACACCTTC.

This clonotype was seen only a few times. This chain links TRBV2 with TRBJ1-1; D gene ambiguous. The germline V and J ends were trimmed by 3 bases and 1 base, with 9 bases remaining between them. From germline, CDR1 is SNHLY and CDR2 FYNNEI. The CDR3 runs to 14 residues. CDR3 amino acids: CASSDLRRNTEAFF. CDR3 bases: TGTGCCAGCAGTGACCTCCGGAGGAACACTGAAGCTTTCTTT.

The chain has TRBV12-3 or TRBV12-4 and TRBJ2-3; 12 bases map to TRBD2. Trimming cost V 6 bases and J 6 bases; bases outside gene matches: 7. This CDR3 has 15 residues. The CDR3 is CASRILAGGGDTQYF. The CDR3 DNA follows: TGTGCCAGCAGAATCCTAGCGGGAGGGGGGGATACGCAGTATTTT.

The V and J genes are TRBV20-1 and TRBJ2-2; 9 bases line up with TRBD2. Germline V gives CDR1 DFQATT, CDR2 SNEGSKA (reference sequence). V shed 3 bases and J 4 bases; nucleotides not matched to a gene: 12. CDR3 size: 17 residues. In DNA form, the CDR3 reads TGCAGTGCTAGTGGTGTGGCTAGCGGGAAGGGCACCGGGGAGCTGTTTTTT. Protein: CSASGVASGKGTGELFF.

As to this clonotype: A read error may produce the germline difference seen at one junction end. The chain recombines TRBV7-9 with TRBJ2-7; 9 positions agree with TRBD1. The V gene's germline CDR1 is SEHNR and CDR2 FQNEAQ (reference sequence). The CDR3 runs to 11 residues. The CDR3: CASRSRDRASF. The CDR3 DNA sequence: TGTGCCAGCAGATCTCGGGACAGGGCTTCGTTC.

The V and J genes are TRBV12-3 or TRBV12-4 and TRBJ1-4, with a weak D call TRBD1 (5 bases). The V gene lost 3 bases and the J gene lost 7 bases, with 12 bases spanning the gap. This CDR3 has 14 residues. DNA for the CDR3: TGTGCCAGCAGTTTGAGGGGTACACCTGAAAAACTGTTTTTT. It specifies CASSLRGTPEKLFF.

The V and J genes are TRBV28 and TRBJ1-1; maybe TRBD1 (5 bases). The CDR3 extends over 17 amino acids. V lost 4 bases, J lost 0 bases, and 18 bases lay in between. The V gene's germline CDR1 is MDHEN and CDR2 SYDVKM. CDR3 DNA sequence: TGTGCCAGCAGTTCTTCAGGTTCAGGGCGCATGAACACTGAAGCTTTCTTT. Translation: CASSSSGSGRMNTEAFF. Drawing the rest from reference TRBV28 and TRBJ1-1, the complete variable domain is DVKVTQSSRYLVKRTGEKVFLECVQDMDHENMFWYRQDPGLGLRLIYFSYDVKMKEKGDIPEGYSVSREKKERFSLILESASTNQTSMYLCASSSSGSGRMNTEAFFGQGTRLTVV.

This clonotype was seen a handful of times. The chain combines TRBV27 with TRBJ1-2, with 9 bases matching TRBD1. This CDR3 region has 15 residues. With V trimmed by 2 bases and J by 6 bases, 7 bases remained unmatched. Germline CDR1 MNHEY, CDR2 SMNVEV (reference sequence). This chain's CDR3 is CASSLNRGHQDGYTF. CDR3 coding DNA: TGTGCCAGCAGTTTAAACAGGGGGCATCAGGATGGCTACACCTTC.